Following are 10 T cell receptor beta chains from one sample sequenced in a study of blood T cell repertoires in COVID-19. Profiled with immunoSEQ multiplex PCR; TCRdb holds only in-frame clones, not every one. The sample carries 290,000 or so clones, roughly 89% recorded once. Sequenced sample: PBMCs or T cells enriched from blood (not recorded which). These receptors all come from a woman aged 18-30 years with acute COVID-19.

The chain couples TRBV10-3 to TRBJ1-4; D remains unclear. Trimming stripped 6 bases from V and 8 bases from J, with 13 bases between. The CDR3 totals 13 residues. In germline, CDR1 is ENHRY, CDR2 SYGVKD. CDR3 protein: CAIRRGEGEKLFF. In DNA, the CDR3 is TGTGCCATCAGGCGGGGAGAGGGCGAAAAACTGTTTTTT.

V usage is TRBV29-1 and J usage is TRBJ2-1, with D possibly TRBD2 on 6 matching bases. Germline CDR1 and CDR2: SQVTM and ANQGSEA. Trimming took off 2 bases at V and 1 base at J, with 9 bases between the two ends. The CDR3 consists of 14 residues. CDR3 protein: CSVERGTSYNEQFF. The CDR3 region has the DNA TGCAGCGTTGAACGCGGGACTTCCTACAATGAGCAGTTCTTC.

The chain is built from TRBV5-6 and TRBJ2-5, with 7 bases aligning to TRBD2. This CDR3 is 14 amino acids long. J lost 5 bases, V lost 0 bases, and 4 bases had no gene match. CDR1 is SGHDT and CDR2 is YYEEEE in the germline V gene. The CDR3 loop reads CASSLGQGGETQYF. DNA for the CDR3: TGTGCCAGCAGCTTGGGGCAGGGAGGGGAGACCCAGTACTTC.

The chain has TRBV7-2 and TRBJ1-2, with 7 bases aligning to TRBD1. Germline lookup yields CDR1 SGHTA and CDR2 FQGNSA. The CDR3 runs 13 residues. V was clipped by 6 bases and J by 6 bases; unmatched bases: 7. Written as DNA, the CDR3 is TGTGCCAGCAGTCCACAGGGGTTTGATGGCTACACCTTC. Translating it yields CASSPQGFDGYTF.

The chain is built from TRBV7-9 and TRBJ2-7; 8 bases line up with TRBD1. The trim removed 3 bases at V and 1 base at J, leaving 5 bases unmatched. The germline V gene encodes CDR1 SEHNR and CDR2 FQNEAQ (reference sequence). The CDR3 extends over 15 amino acids. Written as DNA, the CDR3 is TGTGCCAGCAGCTTGCCACAGGGGGTTTCCTACGAGCAGTACTTC. It is translated as CASSLPQGVSYEQYF.

This chain joins TRBV5-1 and TRBJ1-1; TRBD1 might be the D (6 bases). Trimming removed 4 bases from V and 1 base from J, with 14 bases in between. Germline loops: CDR1 SGHRS, CDR2 YFSETQ. The length of the CDR3 is 15 residues. The CDR3 spells CASSTRPTGNTEAFF. In nucleotides, the CDR3 is TGCGCCAGCAGCACCCGCCCGACAGGGAACACTGAAGCTTTCTTT.

The gene calls are TRBV10-3 and TRBJ2-1, with TRBD2 identical over 13 bases. CDR3 length equals 19 residues. Germline CDR1 and CDR2: ENHRY and SYGVKD. V lost 5 bases, J lost 0 bases, and 10 bases stayed unmatched. The CDR3 spells CAISSGTSGTANSYNEQFF. The CDR3, as DNA: TGTGCCATCAGTTCCGGGACTAGCGGGACTGCCAACTCCTACAATGAGCAGTTCTTC.

This chain joins TRBV6-5 and TRBJ1-6, with D unresolved. V lost 6 bases to trimming and J lost 4 bases, with 7 bases between them. CDR3 length equals 13 residues. Germline-derived CDR1 and CDR2 are MNHEY and SVGAGI. CDR3 in amino acids: CASSRDYNSPLHF. DNA for the CDR3: TGTGCCAGCAGCCGCGATTATAATTCACCCCTCCACTTT.

The chain carries TRBV19 and TRBJ1-5, with 8 bases matching TRBD1. This CDR3 contains 15 residues. V was clipped by 7 bases and J by 5 bases; unmatched bases: 10. Germline assignment: CDR1 LNHDA and CDR2 SQIVND (reference sequence). For the CDR3, the DNA is TGTGCCAGTAACACCGGACAGGGCGCTTATCAGCCCCAGCATTTT. It is translated as CASNTGQGAYQPQHF.

The chain employs TRBV7-2 and TRBJ2-7; the match to TRBD1 covers 9 bases. This CDR3 has 16 residues. The V segment lost 4 bases and the J segment 7 bases; nucleotides outside the gene matches: 14. CDR1 and CDR2 from the germline V gene are SGHTA and FQGNSA. CDR3 coding DNA: TGTGCCAGCAGCTCCCTAGTCTGGGACAGGGCAAATGAGCAGTACTTC. Protein: CASSSLVWDRANEQYF.